What follows are 22 T cell receptor beta chains derived from one specimen sequenced in a study of shared clonotypes between healthy human individuals. Data came from immunoSEQ multiplex PCR; TCRdb stores just in-frame clones and leaves some out. The sample shows fewer than 1.6 million clones, less than 99% of them seen only once. What was sequenced was naive CD4+ T cells sorted from blood. The subset was: CD45RA+ positively selected. The receptors derive from a man aged 30 to 45 in good health.

This sequence joins TRBV4-2 and TRBJ2-1; TRBD2 agrees at 13 bases. The CDR3 contains 16 residues. The V gene end was trimmed by 5 bases and the J gene end by 1 base; junction bases not matched to a gene: 2. Germline V gene lookup returns CDR1 LGHNA and CDR2 YNFKEQ. The CDR3 here is CASSGTSGTSYNEQFF. CDR3 DNA sequence: TGTGCCAGCAGCGGGACTAGCGGGACTTCCTACAATGAGCAGTTCTTC.

V usage is TRBV5-5 and J usage is TRBJ2-3, with a tentative D call TRBD2 (6 bases). From germline, CDR1 is SGHKS and CDR2 YYEKEE (reference sequence). With 7 bases removed from V and 0 bases from J, the gap between germline ends came to 27 bases. This CDR3 is built from 19 residues. The CDR3 is CASPLRLACAGPSTDTQYF. Here the CDR3 DNA reads TGTGCCAGCCCGCTGAGGTTAGCGTGCGCGGGGCCTAGCACAGATACGCAGTATTTT.

V gene TRBV4-3 combines with J gene TRBJ2-3; TRBD2 aligns across 10 bases. The CDR3 sequence is 15 residues long. Germline values: CDR1 LGHNA, CDR2 YSLEER. With 4 bases clipped from V and 4 bases from J, the junction kept 5 bases outside the gene matches. This CDR3 reads CASSRGTSEPDTQYF. CDR3 bases: TGCGCCAGCAGCCGAGGGACTAGCGAACCAGATACGCAGTATTTT.

The rearrangement uses TRBV6-1 and TRBJ2-1; D uncertain. CDR3 size: 16 residues. Deletions cut 0 bases from V and 6 bases from J, with 15 bases between. The germline V gene encodes CDR1 MNHNS and CDR2 SASEGT. The CDR3 nucleotides are TGTGCCAGCAGTGAAGCGCGGTTCCGCAACCCCAATGAGCAGTTCTTC. Amino acids: CASSEARFRNPNEQFF.

V is TRBV2 and J is TRBJ2-7; maybe TRBD2 (5 bases). V shed 6 bases and J shed 2 bases, with 17 bases lying between them. The V gene's germline CDR1 is SNHLY and CDR2 FYNNEI. CDR3 length equals 15 residues. The CDR3 sequence is CASREKLASPYEQYF. The CDR3, as DNA: TGTGCCAGCAGGGAAAAGCTAGCTTCTCCCTACGAGCAGTACTTC.

The chain has TRBV18 and TRBJ1-2, with 7 nucleotides matching TRBD1. The V gene end was trimmed by 3 bases and the J gene end by 2 bases; junction bases not matched to a gene: 6. The CDR3 runs to 15 residues. The V gene's germline CDR1 is KGHSH and CDR2 LQKENI. CDR3 bases: TGTGCCAGCTCACCCGGGACAGCAGGAAACTATGGCTACACCTTC. Translated: CASSPGTAGNYGYTF. The full variable domain, completed using reference TRBV18 and TRBJ1-2, is NAGVMQNPRHLVRRRGQEARLRCSPMKGHSHVYWYRQLPEEGLKFMVYLQKENIIDESGMPKERFSAEFPKEGPSILRIQQVVRGDSAAYFCASSPGTAGNYGYTFGSGTRLTVV.

For the CDR3, the DNA is TGTGCCACCAGCGTGCTTCGGGCGGGAGCTTGGGATGAGCAGTTCTTC. Translation: CATSVLRAGAWDEQFF. The chain links TRBV15 to TRBJ2-1; TRBD2 matches at 7 bases. Trimming cost V 5 bases and J 8 bases; bases outside gene matches: 15. The CDR3 runs to 16 residues. CDR1 is LNHNV and CDR2 is YYDKDF in the germline V gene (reference sequence).

The chain employs TRBV30 and TRBJ2-3; D might be TRBD2 (6 bases). From germline, CDR1 is GTSNPN and CDR2 SVGIG (reference sequence). CDR3 length: 14 residues. Trimming took off 2 bases at V and 0 bases at J, with 9 bases between the two ends. The CDR3 DNA sequence: TGTGCCTGGAGTCCGGGACTCAGCACAGATACGCAGTATTTT. This sequence encodes CAWSPGLSTDTQYF.

Notes on this clone: The same CDR3 can be traced to other DNA sequences in this sample. The chain combines TRBV18 with TRBJ2-3; D is ambiguous. V was trimmed by 3 bases and J by 1 base, leaving 2 bases between them. This CDR3 has 12 residues. CDR1 KGHSH and CDR2 LQKENI come from the germline V gene. CDR3 in amino acids: CASSPRTDTQYF. CDR3 DNA: TGTGCCAGCTCACCGCGCACAGATACGCAGTATTTT.

The chain links TRBV7-9 to TRBJ2-2; 7 bases align to TRBD1. Germline lookup yields CDR1 SEHNR and CDR2 FQNEAQ (reference sequence). Trimming at V came to 4 bases and at J to 6 bases, leaving 5 bases not matched to a gene. This CDR3 contains 14 residues. The CDR3 loop is CASSWGQQAGELFF. As DNA, the CDR3 is TGTGCCAGCAGCTGGGGACAGCAGGCCGGGGAGCTGTTTTTT. The entire variable domain, with the rest obtained from reference TRBV7-9 and TRBJ2-2, is as follows: DTGVSQNPRHKITKRGQNVTFRCDPISEHNRLYWYRQTLGQGPEFLTYFQNEAQLEKSRLLSDRFSAERPKGSFSTLEIQRTEQGDSAMYLCASSWGQQAGELFFGEGSRLTVL.

The rearrangement links TRBV2 to TRBJ2-1, with TRBD2 matching over 7 bases. V shed 7 bases and J 10 bases; nucleotides not matched to a gene: 16. Looked up from germline, CDR1 is SNHLY and CDR2 is FYNNEI. The CDR3 runs to 15 residues. CDR3 sequence reads: CASKGTTGVRREQFF. In DNA form, the CDR3 reads TGTGCCAGCAAAGGGACTACCGGGGTTAGGAGGGAGCAGTTCTTC.

This rearrangement joins TRBV30 to TRBJ2-7; perhaps TRBD2 as D (6 bases). This CDR3 is 16 amino acids long. V was pared by 3 bases and J by 1 base, with 19 bases between. Per the germline V gene, CDR1 is GTSNPN and CDR2 is SVGIG (reference sequence). The DNA for the CDR3 is TGTGCCTGGAGCCTAAACGGAGGGGACTTATCCTACGAGCAGTACTTC. The encoded protein is CAWSLNGGDLSYEQYF.

The chain combines TRBV28 with TRBJ2-7; a possible D gene is TRBD1 (6 bases). CDR1 and CDR2 from the germline V gene are MDHEN and SYDVKM. Trimming removed 10 bases from V and 3 bases from J, with 10 bases in between. The CDR3 consists of 11 residues. CDR3 region: CATRQVYEQYF. Here the CDR3 DNA reads TGTGCCACCAGACAGGTCTACGAGCAGTACTTC. The whole variable domain, remainder taken from reference TRBV28 and TRBJ2-7, is DVKVTQSSRYLVKRTGEKVFLECVQDMDHENMFWYRQDPGLGLRLIYFSYDVKMKEKGDIPEGYSVSREKKERFSLILESASTNQTSMYLCATRQVYEQYFGPGTRLTVT.

This rearrangement joins TRBV29-1 to TRBJ1-2; no reliable D call. This CDR3 spans 14 amino acids. The V and J ends lost 1 base and 7 bases respectively, with 16 bases between them. Germline V gene sequence: CDR1 SQVTM, CDR2 ANQGSEA. CDR3 region: CSVEVYTLLGGYTF. The CDR3 coding sequence is TGCAGCGTTGAAGTTTACACCCTACTGGGTGGCTACACCTTC. Complete variable domain (other parts from reference TRBV29-1 and TRBJ1-2): SAVISQKPSRDICQRGTSLTIQCQVDSQVTMMFWYRQQPGQSLTLIATANQGSEATYESGFVIDKFPISRPNLTFSTLTVSNMSPEDSSIYLCSVEVYTLLGGYTFGSGTRLTVV.

The V call is TRBV4-2, the J call TRBJ2-2; D uncertain. Trimming stripped 5 bases from V and 1 base from J, with 8 bases between. CDR1 LGHNA and CDR2 YNFKEQ come from the germline V gene. The CDR3 loop spans 14 amino acids. In DNA, the CDR3 is TGTGCCAGCAGCTCCGGAAGGAACACCGGGGAGCTGTTTTTT. It yields the protein CASSSGRNTGELFF.

Of note for this clone: The sample has other DNA sequences that encode this CDR3 too. The J gene is TRBJ2-5, the V gene TRBV6-1; no clear D. Per the germline V gene, CDR1 is MNHNS and CDR2 is SASEGT. This CDR3 is 13 amino acids long. V lost 4 bases and J 1 base, leaving 7 bases between the germline ends. The CDR3 sequence: CASSVGSQETQYF. For the CDR3, the DNA is TGTGCCAGCAGTGTCGGGTCCCAAGAGACCCAGTACTTC.

With regard to this clone: The sample has other DNA sequences that encode this CDR3 too. The CDR3 nucleotides read TGTGCCAGCAGCGTAGGGACGGGGAAAGAGACCCAGTACTTC. Its translation: CASSVGTGKETQYF. The V call is TRBV9, the J call TRBJ2-5; D possibly corresponds to TRBD2 (5 bases). Trimming cost V 0 bases and J 3 bases, with 9 bases left between them. Germline V gene lookup returns CDR1 SGDLS and CDR2 YYNGEE. CDR3 length: 14 amino acids.

The chain carries TRBV4-3 and TRBJ2-3; 10 bases align to TRBD2. Germline V gene sequence: CDR1 LGHNA, CDR2 YSLEER. Trimming removed 0 bases from V and 1 base from J; junction bases left unmatched: 10. The CDR3 is made up of 19 amino acids. CDR3 sequence reads: CASSQEVSGRPLRTDTQYF. The CDR3 DNA is TGCGCCAGCAGCCAAGAAGTTAGCGGGAGGCCTCTTCGCACAGATACGCAGTATTTT.

The chain employs TRBV29-1 and TRBJ2-5; 8 bases are a match to TRBD1. Germline-derived CDR1 and CDR2 are SQVTM and ANQGSEA. After removal of 6 bases from V and 2 bases from J, the junction contained 8 bases not matched to a gene. The CDR3 consists of 14 residues. The CDR3 spells CSVASTGVQETQYF. Written as DNA, the CDR3 is TGCAGCGTCGCCTCGACAGGGGTGCAAGAGACCCAGTACTTC. Based on the CDR3 plus reference TRBV29-1 and TRBJ2-5, the full variable domain is SAVISQKPSRDICQRGTSLTIQCQVDSQVTMMFWYRQQPGQSLTLIATANQGSEATYESGFVIDKFPISRPNLTFSTLTVSNMSPEDSSIYLCSVASTGVQETQYFGPGTRLLVL.

The rearrangement uses TRBV2 and TRBJ2-3; 9 bases map to TRBD1. Germline lookup yields CDR1 SNHLY and CDR2 FYNNEI. The CDR3 runs to 14 residues. With V trimmed by 8 bases and J by 9 bases, 12 bases remained unmatched. DNA of the CDR3: TGTGCCAGCGAGAAAGGGACAGGGCAATCAACGCAGTATTTT. This codes for CASEKGTGQSTQYF.

This rearrangement joins TRBV10-3 to TRBJ2-2; D uncertain. V was clipped by 3 bases and J by 1 base, with 9 bases between them. This CDR3 contains 15 residues. CDR1 ENHRY and CDR2 SYGVKD come from the germline V gene. CDR3 protein: CAISEGRQNTGELFF. In DNA, the CDR3 is TGTGCCATCAGTGAAGGTCGGCAGAACACCGGGGAGCTGTTTTTT.

The CDR3 region has the DNA TGCGCCAGCAGCTCTGGACAGGGGGCGATTTACGAGCAGTACTTC. This translates into CASSSGQGAIYEQYF. The rearrangement uses TRBV5-1 and TRBJ2-7, with 11 bases matching TRBD1. Germline assignment: CDR1 SGHRS and CDR2 YFSETQ. V lost 3 bases, J lost 4 bases, and 6 bases stayed unmatched. CDR3 length: 15 residues.